One and the same sample provided the 16 T cell receptor beta chains below, sequenced in a study of shared clonotypes between healthy human individuals. Sequencing used immunoSEQ multiplex PCR; TCRdb keeps in-frame clones, though not all of them. The sample has hundreds of thousands of clones, around 95% seen once. As defined, naive CD8 cells were CD45RO-negative and positively selected for CCR7, with terminally differentiated effector memory CD45RA+ cells excluded. Sequencing input: naive CD8+ T cells sorted from blood. The receptors originated from a woman aged 30 to 39 in good health.

The chain joins TRBV6-5 to TRBJ2-1; TRBD1 is a possible D gene (5 bases). V gave up 4 bases and J gave up 0 bases, with 10 bases separating them. Germline V gene sequence: CDR1 MNHEY, CDR2 SVGAGI. This CDR3 contains 15 residues. The CDR3 DNA reads TGTGCCAGCAGTTTAGGGGCGAACTCCTACAATGAGCAGTTCTTC. Its protein is CASSLGANSYNEQFF.

The rearrangement joins TRBV4-1 to TRBJ2-3; possibly TRBD2 for D (5 bases). There are 16 residues in the CDR3. CDR1 is MGHRA, CDR2 YSYEKL, per germline. V lost 5 bases and J lost 2, with 17 bases in between. The CDR3, as DNA: TGCGCCAGCAGCAATGGGCTTAGCGTCTACACAGATACGCAGTATTTT. As protein: CASSNGLSVYTDTQYF.

The chain links TRBV28 to TRBJ2-3; possibly TRBD2 for D (5 bases). Trimming took off 3 bases at V and 6 bases at J, with 10 bases between the two ends. Germline CDR1 and CDR2: MDHEN and SYDVKM. The CDR3 runs to 13 residues. The chain's CDR3 is CASSFGSSDTQYF. The CDR3 region has the DNA TGTGCCAGCAGTTTTGGGAGTTCCGATACGCAGTATTTT. The full variable domain, in which reference TRBV28 and TRBJ2-3 provide the parts outside the CDR3, is DVKVTQSSRYLVKRTGEKVFLECVQDMDHENMFWYRQDPGLGLRLIYFSYDVKMKEKGDIPEGYSVSREKKERFSLILESASTNQTSMYLCASSFGSSDTQYFGPGTRLTVL.

This chain links TRBV5-8 with TRBJ1-1, with 7 positions matching TRBD1. CDR3 length: 14 amino acids. V lost 4 bases and J lost 0; bases outside the gene matches: 3. CDR1 SGHTS and CDR2 YDEGEE come from the germline V gene. For the CDR3, the DNA is TGTGCCAGCAGCCGGACAGGAATGAACACTGAAGCTTTCTTT. Translation gives CASSRTGMNTEAFF.

The chain recombines TRBV18 with TRBJ2-7, with 9 bases identical to TRBD1. Trimming took 5 bases from V and 3 from J; bases not matched to a gene: 8. The germline gives CDR1 KGHSH, CDR2 LQKENI. This CDR3 comprises 15 residues. CDR3 in DNA: TGTGCCAGCTCAGCCTCCTCGGGACAGGGCTACGAGCAGTACTTC. It codes for CASSASSGQGYEQYF. Variable domain in full (rest from reference TRBV18 and TRBJ2-7): NAGVMQNPRHLVRRRGQEARLRCSPMKGHSHVYWYRQLPEEGLKFMVYLQKENIIDESGMPKERFSAEFPKEGPSILRIQQVVRGDSAAYFCASSASSGQGYEQYFGPGTRLTVT.

The V and J genes are TRBV27 and TRBJ2-5; D is possibly TRBD1 or TRBD2 (5 bases each). Germline CDR1 and CDR2: MNHEY and SMNVEV (reference sequence). V was trimmed by 6 bases and J by 7 bases, leaving 21 bases between them. The CDR3 extends over 15 amino acids. The CDR3 sequence is CASSQSPGTGRTQYF. The CDR3 DNA sequence: TGTGCCAGCAGCCAGAGTCCGGGGACGGGGAGGACCCAGTACTTC.

The chain uses TRBV15 and TRBJ1-5, with D possibly TRBD1 on 5 matching bases. Germline CDR1 LNHNV, CDR2 YYDKDF (reference sequence). V lost 0 bases, J lost 7 bases, and 16 bases lay in between. This CDR3 is 16 amino acids long. This CDR3 reads CATSRDQFDSPQPQHF. The CDR3 DNA reads TGTGCCACCAGCAGAGATCAATTCGACAGTCCCCAGCCCCAGCATTTT.

This sequence joins TRBV29-1 and TRBJ2-7; the match to TRBD2 covers 8 bases. V lost 7 bases to trimming and J lost 3 bases; unmatched junction nucleotides: 8. The CDR3 runs 13 residues. Germline V gene lookup returns CDR1 SQVTM and CDR2 ANQGSEA. Here the CDR3 DNA reads TGCAGCGCCACGGGTAGCGGGAACTACGAGCAGTACTTC. It encodes CSATGSGNYEQYF.

The CDR3 DNA is TGTGCCAGTAGTATCTCTGCTAGCGCTATCAATGAGCAGTTCTTC. It yields the protein CASSISASAINEQFF. The V gene is TRBV19, the J gene TRBJ2-1; D might be TRBD2 (6 bases). Germline V gene lookup returns CDR1 LNHDA and CDR2 SQIVND (reference sequence). This CDR3 is 15 amino acids long. V was cut by 3 bases and J by 6 bases, with 15 bases left in between.

In this sample, this clone turned up once. The chain is built from TRBV4-1 and TRBJ2-5, with D possibly matching TRBD2 (5 bases). Germline CDR1 and CDR2: MGHRA and YSYEKL. Trimming shortened V by 2 bases and J by 5 bases, and 12 bases separated the two germline ends. The length of the CDR3 is 14 residues. The CDR3 reads CASSQKPSRETQYF. CDR3 nucleotides: TGCGCCAGCAGCCAAAAGCCTAGCAGGGAGACCCAGTACTTC.

The chain couples TRBV29-1 to TRBJ2-7, with 11 bases fitting TRBD2. The CDR3 is made up of 15 amino acids. V was clipped by 1 base and J by 1 base; unmatched bases: 3. Germline V gene data show CDR1 as SQVTM and CDR2 as ANQGSEA. CDR3 sequence (DNA): TGCAGCGTTGAAGCCGGGACTAGCGGATCCTACGAGCAGTACTTC. It codes for CSVEAGTSGSYEQYF.

This clone came up a few times. The gene calls are TRBV4-2 and TRBJ1-1, with a possible D match to TRBD1 (6 bases). CDR1 is LGHNA, CDR2 YNFKEQ, per germline. Between the trimmed V and J ends, which lost 5 bases and 3 bases, there was a span of 10 bases. The CDR3 loop spans 13 amino acids. CDR3 coding DNA: TGTGCCAGCAGCTTCAACAGGGACACTGAAGCTTTCTTT. The encoded protein is CASSFNRDTEAFF.

The J gene is TRBJ2-7, the V gene TRBV6-5, with a weak D call TRBD2 (6 bases). Germline V gene sequence: CDR1 MNHEY, CDR2 SVGAGI. Between the trimmed V and J ends, which lost 6 bases and 3 bases, there was a span of 18 bases. This CDR3 has 15 residues. In DNA, the CDR3 is TGTGCCAGCAGACTAGCCGACCTTTCTAACTACGAGCAGTACTTC. This codes for CASRLADLSNYEQYF.

The chain recombines TRBV10-3 with TRBJ2-4, with 8 bases that match TRBD1. V lost 5 bases to trimming and J lost 8 bases; unmatched junction nucleotides: 5. CDR3 size: 13 residues. In germline, CDR1 is ENHRY, CDR2 SYGVKD. CDR3 coding DNA: TGTGCCATCAGTCCGGGACAGGAGGACATTCAGTACTTC. Amino acids: CAISPGQEDIQYF.

The chain carries TRBV6-5 and TRBJ2-7; D is perhaps TRBD2 (5 bases). Trimming took 5 bases from V and 2 from J, leaving 13 bases between them. Germline values: CDR1 MNHEY, CDR2 SVGAGI. The CDR3 loop spans 14 amino acids. DNA for the CDR3: TGTGCCAGCAGTGGATCCGGGATTCCCTACGAGCAGTACTTC. Residues: CASSGSGIPYEQYF.

The chain couples TRBV27 to TRBJ1-5; the D gene is possibly TRBD1 (6 bases). The V end lost 5 bases, the J end lost 3 bases, and 14 bases lay between the germline ends. Germline V gene lookup returns CDR1 MNHEY and CDR2 SMNVEV (reference sequence). The CDR3 spans 15 residues. In nucleotides, the CDR3 is TGTGCCAGCAGTCCAAATAGGGGGGCCAATCAGCCCCAGCATTTT. Protein sequence: CASSPNRGANQPQHF.